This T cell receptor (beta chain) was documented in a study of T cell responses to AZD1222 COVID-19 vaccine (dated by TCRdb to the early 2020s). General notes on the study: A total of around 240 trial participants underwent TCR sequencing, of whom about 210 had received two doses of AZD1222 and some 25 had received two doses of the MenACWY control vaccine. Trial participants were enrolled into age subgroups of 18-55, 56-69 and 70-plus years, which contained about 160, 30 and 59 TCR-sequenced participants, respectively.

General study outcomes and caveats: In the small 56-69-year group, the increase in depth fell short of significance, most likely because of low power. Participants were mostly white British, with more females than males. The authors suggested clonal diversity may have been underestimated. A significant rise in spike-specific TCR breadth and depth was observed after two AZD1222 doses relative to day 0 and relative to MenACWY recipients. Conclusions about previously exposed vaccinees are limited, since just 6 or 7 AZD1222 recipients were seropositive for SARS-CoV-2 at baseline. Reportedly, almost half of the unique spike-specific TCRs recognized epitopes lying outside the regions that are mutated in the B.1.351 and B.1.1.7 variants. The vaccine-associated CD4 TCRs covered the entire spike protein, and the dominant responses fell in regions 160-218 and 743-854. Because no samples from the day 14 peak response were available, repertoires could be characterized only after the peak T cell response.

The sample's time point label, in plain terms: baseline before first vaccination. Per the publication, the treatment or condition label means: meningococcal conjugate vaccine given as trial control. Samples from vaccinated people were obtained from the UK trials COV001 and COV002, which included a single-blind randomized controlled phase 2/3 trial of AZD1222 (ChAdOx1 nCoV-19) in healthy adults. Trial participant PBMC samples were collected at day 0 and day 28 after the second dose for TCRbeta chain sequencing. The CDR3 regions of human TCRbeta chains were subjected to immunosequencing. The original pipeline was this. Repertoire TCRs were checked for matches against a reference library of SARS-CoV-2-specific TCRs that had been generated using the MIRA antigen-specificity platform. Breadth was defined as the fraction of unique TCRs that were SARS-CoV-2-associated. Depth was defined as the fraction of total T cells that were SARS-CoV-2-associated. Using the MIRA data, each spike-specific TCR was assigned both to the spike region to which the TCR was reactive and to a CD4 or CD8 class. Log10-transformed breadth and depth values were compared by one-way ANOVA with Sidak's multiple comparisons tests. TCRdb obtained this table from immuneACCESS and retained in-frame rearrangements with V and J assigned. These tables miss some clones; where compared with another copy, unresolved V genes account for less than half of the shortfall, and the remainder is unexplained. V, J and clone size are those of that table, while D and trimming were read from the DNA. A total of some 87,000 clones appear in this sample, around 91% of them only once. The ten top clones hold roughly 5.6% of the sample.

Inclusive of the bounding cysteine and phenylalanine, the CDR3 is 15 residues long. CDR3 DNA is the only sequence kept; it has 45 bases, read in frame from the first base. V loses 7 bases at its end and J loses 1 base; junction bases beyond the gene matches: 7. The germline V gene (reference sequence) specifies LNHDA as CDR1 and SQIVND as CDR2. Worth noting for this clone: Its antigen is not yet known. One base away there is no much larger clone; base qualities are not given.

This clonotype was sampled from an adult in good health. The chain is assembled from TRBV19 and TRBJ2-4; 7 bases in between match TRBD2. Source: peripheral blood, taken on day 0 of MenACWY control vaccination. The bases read TGTGCCAGTAATCCCAACGGGGGGGCCAAAAACATTCAGTACTTC. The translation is CASNPNGGAKNIQYF.